What follows are 9 T cell receptor beta chains derived from one specimen sequenced in a study of monozygotic twins with cystic fibrosis. Method: immunoSEQ multiplex PCR; TCRdb's copy keeps in-frame clones and lacks some. Counted here are tens of thousands of clones, approximately 70% occurring once; the ten biggest clones make up 0.78%. Material for sequencing was blood. All receptors derive from a girl aged 10-17 years with cystic fibrosis.

This chain uses TRBV29-1 with TRBJ1-1, with D maybe TRBD1 (5 bases). Germline V gene lookup returns CDR1 SQVTM and CDR2 ANQGSEA. CDR3 length equals 15 residues. V was shortened by 0 bases and J by 6 bases, with 17 bases between the two germline ends. The CDR3 DNA is TGCAGCGTTGAAGATCTTAGGGGATACGTCTCTGAAGCTTTCTTT. It encodes CSVEDLRGYVSEAFF.

V gene TRBV2 combines with J gene TRBJ2-3, with D maybe TRBD1 (6 bases). The CDR3 spans 16 residues. The V and J ends lost 10 bases and 0 bases respectively, with 20 bases between them. The germline CDR1 and CDR2 sequences are SNHLY and FYNNEI. The CDR3: CATDNPGQASTDTQYF. The CDR3 DNA sequence: TGTGCCACCGACAATCCGGGACAAGCTAGCACAGATACGCAGTATTTT.

The sample holds one count of this clone. This sequence joins TRBV2 and TRBJ2-3; the D is unclear. V was shortened by 1 base and J by 4 bases, with 12 bases between the two germline ends. Germline CDR1 is SNHLY and CDR2 is FYNNEI. The CDR3 consists of 15 residues. CDR3 nucleotide sequence: TGTGCCAGCAGTGAAGAAGCGTGGGTCGCAGATACGCAGTATTTT. Protein sequence: CASSEEAWVADTQYF.

This chain connects TRBV2 to TRBJ1-1; D unclear. V shed 4 bases and J shed 1 base, with 16 bases lying between them. Germline CDR1 and CDR2: SNHLY and FYNNEI. This CDR3 is 16 amino acids long. CDR3 sequence: CASSVPRGSENTEAFF. DNA of the CDR3: TGTGCCAGCAGTGTCCCTAGAGGGTCGGAGAACACTGAAGCTTTCTTT.

The chain links TRBV28 to TRBJ2-2, with D maybe TRBD2 (5 bases). Germline CDR1 and CDR2: MDHEN and SYDVKM. The CDR3 has 12 amino acids. V dropped 6 bases and J dropped 7 bases, with 9 bases sitting between them. As DNA, the CDR3 is TGTGCCAGCAGCATTACTAGCGGGGAGCTGTTTTTT. It is translated as CASSITSGELFF.

CDR3 sequence (DNA): TGTGCCAGCAGCTTAGTTCAGGGGACAGGAAACACCATATATTTT. It yields the protein CASSLVQGTGNTIYF. This rearrangement joins TRBV7-4 to TRBJ1-3; D perhaps matches TRBD1 (6 bases). Trimming pared 1 base from V and 4 bases from J, leaving 11 bases between. The CDR3 extends over 15 amino acids. Germline-derived CDR1 and CDR2 are SGHVT and SQSDAQ.

V usage is TRBV5-4 and J usage is TRBJ2-1; possible D gene TRBD2, 6 bases. The CDR3 consists of 15 residues. The germline gives CDR1 SGHNT, CDR2 YYREEE (reference sequence). V was clipped by 1 base and J by 7 bases, with 15 bases between them. CDR3 region: CASSLSAGSRNEQFF. In nucleotides, the CDR3 is TGTGCCAGCAGCTTGTCGGCCGGGAGTCGGAATGAGCAGTTCTTC.

This clone was picked up a small number of times. The chain is built from TRBV28 and TRBJ2-7; D ambiguous. The CDR3 is made up of 13 amino acids. Germline V gene sequence: CDR1 MDHEN, CDR2 SYDVKM. V shed 3 bases and J shed 0 bases, with 6 bases lying between them. In nucleotides, the CDR3 is TGTGCCAGCAGTTTGGCAGTCTCCTACGAGCAGTACTTC. Residues: CASSLAVSYEQYF.

This clone was seen more than once but under ten times. This chain links TRBV2 with TRBJ1-1; D gene ambiguous. The germline gives CDR1 SNHLY, CDR2 FYNNEI. The V gene lost 0 bases and the J gene lost 10 bases, with 12 bases spanning the gap. The CDR3 contains 13 residues. The CDR3 protein is CASSEAYEPGAFF. CDR3 in DNA: TGTGCCAGCAGTGAAGCTTACGAGCCAGGAGCTTTCTTT.